This is a list of T cell receptor beta chains from one sample in a study of cytomegalovirus exposure and HLA in healthy donors. Repertoires were generated with immunoSEQ multiplex PCR, while TCRdb's copy carries only in-frame clones and drops some. The repertoire consists of approximately 90,000 clones, with 75% to 90% occurring once and the leading ten covering over 7%. The sequencing input was PBMCs. The receptor set was obtained from a man in his forties in good health and CMV-seropositive. Each CDR3 is given with its conserved first and last residue. Each record gives: D gene, V gene, clone size, J gene, CDR3 protein, CDR3 DNA. The D gene is left open where the match is weak. Expanded clones get a size class; other rows say once, few or many, or leave the size out.

TRBD1	TRBV7-2	once	TRBJ1-6	CASSRDRGDSPLHF	TGTGCCAGCAGCCGGGACAGGGGCGATTCACCCCTCCACTTT
TRBD1	TRBV13	NA	TRBJ1-2	CASSSGGTGGGYTF	TGTGCCAGCAGCTCTGGCGGGACAGGGGGAGGCTACACCTTC
TRBD2	TRBV7-3	NA	TRBJ2-3	CASSLTGLDLDTQYF	TGTGCCAGCAGCTTGACGGGACTAGACTTGGATACGCAGTATTTT
TRBD1	TRBV19	NA	TRBJ1-2	CASRDRGPDGYTF	TGTGCCAGTAGGGACAGGGGGCCGGATGGCTACACCTTC
NA	TRBV19	few	TRBJ2-1	CASSIDGGGGPYNEQFF	TGTGCCAGTAGTATAGATGGGGGCGGGGGCCCCTACAATGAGCAGTTCTTC
NA	TRBV30	NA	TRBJ1-1	CAWSDTEAFF	TGTGCCTGGAGCGACACTGAAGCTTTCTTT
NA	TRBV2	few	TRBJ1-2	CASTEHREPRQYGYTF	TGTGCCAGCACCGAGCACAGGGAGCCCCGCCAATATGGCTACACCTTC
TRBD1	TRBV28	NA	TRBJ2-6	CASSFLSGQGISGANVLTF	TGTGCCAGCAGTTTCCTCTCGGGACAGGGAATCTCTGGGGCCAACGTCCTGACTTTC
TRBD1	TRBV7-6	NA	TRBJ2-2	CASSISTGGGTGELFF	TGTGCCAGCAGCATCTCGACAGGGGGCGGCACCGGGGAGCTGTTTTTT
NA	TRBV5-4	NA	TRBJ2-5	CASSPSSLRQEIQYF	TGTGCCAGCAGCCCCTCCTCTTTGCGGCAAGAGATCCAGTACTTC
NA	TRBV29-1	NA	TRBJ2-4	CSALGGPGLGKNIQYF	TGCAGCGCGTTGGGGGGGCCCGGATTGGGCAAAAACATTCAGTACTTC